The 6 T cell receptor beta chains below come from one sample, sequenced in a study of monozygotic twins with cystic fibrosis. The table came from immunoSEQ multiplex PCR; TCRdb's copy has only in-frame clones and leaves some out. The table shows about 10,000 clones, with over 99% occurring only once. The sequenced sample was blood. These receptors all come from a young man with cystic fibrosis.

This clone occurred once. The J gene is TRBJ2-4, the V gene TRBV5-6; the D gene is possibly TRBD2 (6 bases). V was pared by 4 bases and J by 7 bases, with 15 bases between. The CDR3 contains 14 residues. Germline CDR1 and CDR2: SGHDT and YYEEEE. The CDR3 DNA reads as TGTGCCAGCAGCCCCCCGGTTGGGAGGAACATTCAGTACTTC. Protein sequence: CASSPPVGRNIQYF.

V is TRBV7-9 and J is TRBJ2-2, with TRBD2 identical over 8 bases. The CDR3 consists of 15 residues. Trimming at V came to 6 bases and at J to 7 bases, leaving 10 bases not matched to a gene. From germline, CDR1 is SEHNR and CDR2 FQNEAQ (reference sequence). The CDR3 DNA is TGTGCCAGCAGGCCCACAGCGGGAGATTACGGGGAGCTGTTTTTT. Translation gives CASRPTAGDYGELFF.

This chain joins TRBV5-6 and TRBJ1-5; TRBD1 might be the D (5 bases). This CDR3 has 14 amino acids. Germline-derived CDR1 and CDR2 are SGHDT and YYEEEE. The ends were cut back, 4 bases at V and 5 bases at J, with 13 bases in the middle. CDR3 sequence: CASSDGTGDQPQHF. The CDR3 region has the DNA TGTGCCAGCAGCGATGGGACGGGGGATCAGCCCCAGCATTTT. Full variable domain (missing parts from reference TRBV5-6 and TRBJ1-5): DAGVTQSPTHLIKTRGQQVTLRCSPKSGHDTVSWYQQALGQGPQFIFQYYEEEERQRGNFPDRFSGHQFPNYSSELNVNALLLGDSALYLCASSDGTGDQPQHFGDGTRLSIL.

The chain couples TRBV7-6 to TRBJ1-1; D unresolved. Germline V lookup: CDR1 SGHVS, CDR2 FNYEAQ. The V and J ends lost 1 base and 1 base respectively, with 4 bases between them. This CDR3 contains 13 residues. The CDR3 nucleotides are TGTGCCAGCAGCTTAGACGAGAACACTGAAGCTTTCTTT. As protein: CASSLDENTEAFF.

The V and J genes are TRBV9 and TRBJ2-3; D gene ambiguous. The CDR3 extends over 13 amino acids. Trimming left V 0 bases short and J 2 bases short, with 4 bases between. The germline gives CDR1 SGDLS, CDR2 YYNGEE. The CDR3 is CASSVGNTDTQYF. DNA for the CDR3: TGTGCCAGCAGCGTAGGTAACACAGATACGCAGTATTTT.

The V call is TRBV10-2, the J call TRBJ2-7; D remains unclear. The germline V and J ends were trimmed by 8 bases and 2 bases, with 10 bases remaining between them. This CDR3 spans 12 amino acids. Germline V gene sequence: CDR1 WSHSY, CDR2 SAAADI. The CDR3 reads CASGRWAYEQYF. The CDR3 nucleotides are TGCGCCAGCGGTAGGTGGGCCTACGAGCAGTACTTC.